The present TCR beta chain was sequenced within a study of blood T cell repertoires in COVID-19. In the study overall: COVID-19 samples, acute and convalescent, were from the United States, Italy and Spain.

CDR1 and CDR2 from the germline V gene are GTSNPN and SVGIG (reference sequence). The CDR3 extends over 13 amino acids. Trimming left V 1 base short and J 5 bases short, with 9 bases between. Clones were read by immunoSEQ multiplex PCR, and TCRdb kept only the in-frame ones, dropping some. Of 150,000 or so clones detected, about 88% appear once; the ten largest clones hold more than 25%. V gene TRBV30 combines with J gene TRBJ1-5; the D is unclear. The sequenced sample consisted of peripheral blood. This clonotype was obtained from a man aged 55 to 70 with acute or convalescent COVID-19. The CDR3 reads CAWSARLDQPQHF. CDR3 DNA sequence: TGTGCCTGGAGTGCCCGTTTAGATCAGCCCCAGCATTTT.